One and the same sample provided the 5 T cell receptor beta chains below, sequenced in a study of blood T cell repertoires in COVID-19. The method was immunoSEQ multiplex PCR; TCRdb's version includes in-frame clones alone and lacks a portion of them. The table includes 250,000 to 350,000 clones, 75% to 90% detected once. The source material was peripheral blood. These receptors all stem from a woman aged 70-85 years with COVID-19, enrolled during active disease.

Only a few counts were recorded for this clone. The genes are TRBV7-3 and TRBJ2-7; D unresolved. The CDR3 extends over 13 amino acids. V lost 5 bases and J lost 1, with 9 bases in between. Germline V gene lookup returns CDR1 SGHTA and CDR2 FQGTGA. As DNA, the CDR3 is TGTGCCAGCAGCGGTTACGGGTCCTACGAGCAGTACTTC. Residues: CASSGYGSYEQYF.

The chain links TRBV20-1 to TRBJ1-2; no reliable D call. The germline gives CDR1 DFQATT, CDR2 SNEGSKA (reference sequence). V was trimmed by 3 bases and J by 8 bases, leaving 10 bases between them. The CDR3 covers 11 residues. CDR3 in amino acids: CSASARAGYTF. The CDR3 DNA is TGCAGTGCTAGTGCAAGAGCGGGCTACACCTTC.

The chain has TRBV18 and TRBJ2-5; a possible D gene is TRBD2 (5 bases). CDR1 KGHSH and CDR2 LQKENI come from the germline V gene. This CDR3 is 13 amino acids long. Deletions cut 2 bases from V and 5 bases from J, with 9 bases between. In DNA, the CDR3 is TGTGCCAGCTCACCAGTTGGCGGGGAGACCCAGTACTTC. Its translation: CASSPVGGETQYF.

This clone is a singleton in its sample. This chain's CDR3 is CSARGVGEQFF. The CDR3 nucleotides are TGCAGTGCTAGGGGCGTCGGCGAGCAGTTCTTC. The chain couples TRBV20-1 to TRBJ2-1; D unclear. The CDR3 is made up of 11 amino acids. CDR1 is DFQATT, CDR2 SNEGSKA, per germline (reference sequence). Deletions cut 3 bases from V and 10 bases from J, with 10 bases between.

V and J are TRBV5-1 and TRBJ1-4; TRBD1 might be the D (6 bases). The CDR3 length is 15 residues. V lost 5 bases and J 3 bases, leaving 14 bases between the germline ends. Germline V gene lookup returns CDR1 SGHRS and CDR2 YFSETQ. The CDR3 protein is CASSPTGRPNEKLFF. CDR3 coding DNA: TGCGCCAGCAGTCCTACAGGGAGACCTAATGAAAAACTGTTTTTT.